This entry features one TCR beta chain sequence. Its target is unknown. Other nucleotide sequences from this sample produce the same CDR3. From germline, CDR1 is SGHTA and CDR2 FQGNSA. Deletions cut 2 bases from V and 1 base from J, with 5 bases between. The CDR3 is 13 residues long. TCRdb's table, derived via immunoSEQ multiplex PCR, lists solely in-frame clones and lacks some. The table has about 1,500,000 clones, over 95% seen once; the top ten hold more than 0.9%. The data were obtained in a study of shared clonotypes between healthy human individuals. General study results and limits: Donor clonotype sharing was expected to depend on sequencing depth.

The sequencing input was naive CD4+ T cells sorted from blood. Subset: CD45RA+ positively selected. The chain combines TRBV7-2 with TRBJ1-1; D remains ambiguous. The sequence was collected from a man aged 25-45 years in good health. CDR3 bases: TGTGCCAGCAGCTTAAACAGGAACACTGAAGCTTTCTTT. Translating it yields CASSLNRNTEAFF.